This TCR beta chain was sequenced in a study of PD-1 blockade in classical Hodgkin lymphoma. General study results and limits: Complete responders' baseline diversity resembled that of newly diagnosed patients. Repertoire differences lack defined causes, possibly disease activity or prior therapy.

Only in-frame clones appear in the TCRdb table, and some are missing; sequencing was by immunoSEQ multiplex PCR. The table includes some 93,000 clones, 89% detected once. CDR1 and CDR2 (germline): SNHLY, FYNNEI. V dropped 8 bases and J dropped 9; count of bases not matched to a gene: 15. The CDR3 length is 15 residues. As for this clone: What it binds is unknown.

All trial patients relapsed after autologous stem cell transplantation. The V gene is TRBV2, the J gene TRBJ2-1, with 8 bases that match TRBD2. The sample here was peripheral blood mononuclear cells (PBMCs), taken before the second cycle of nivolumab. This clonotype was sampled from a human donor with classical Hodgkin lymphoma. CDR3 in DNA: TGTGCCAGCTTCCCGGGGGGGGCCGCGGGCACTGAGCAGTTCTTC. Translation: CASFPGGAAGTEQFF.